The 26 T cell receptor beta chains presented below share a single source sample, sequenced in a study of response to subunit inactivated influenza vaccine. Each CDR3 protein is one row after TCRdb ran MiXCR on the RT-PCR reads. The sample includes roughly 500,000 distinct CDR3 sequences, 15% to 20% of them seen just once. The source was CD4+ T cells sorted from PBMCs, collected less than 25 months after vaccination. The receptors were gathered from a man aged 45 to 70 who received an inactivated influenza vaccine.

In this sample, this clonotype turned up many times. The chain is built from TRBV5-1 and TRBJ2-3; 8 bases align to TRBD2. The CDR3 covers 15 residues. J was trimmed by 3 bases and V by 2 bases; bases with no gene match: 5. Germline assignment: CDR1 SGHRS and CDR2 YFSETQ. The CDR3 region is CASSFGGGSTDTQYF. CDR3 in DNA: TGCGCCAGCAGCTTTGGCGGGGGGTCTACAGATACGCAGTATTTT.

Many counts were recorded for this clonotype. This chain links TRBV12-3 or TRBV12-4 with TRBJ2-2, with D possibly TRBD1 on 5 matching bases. The length of the CDR3 is 15 residues. The V end was cut by 3 bases, the J end by 6 bases, with 14 bases between. CDR3 sequence (DNA): TGTGCCAGCAGTTTGGGGCGTAGTCTATCCGGGGAGCTGTTTTTT. Translation gives CASSLGRSLSGELFF.

This clonotype turned up a few times. The chain employs TRBV4-2 and TRBJ1-5; D perhaps matches TRBD1 (5 bases). CDR1 and CDR2 (germline): LGHNA, YNFKEQ. Deletions cut 0 bases from V and 6 bases from J, with 15 bases between. This CDR3 is 16 amino acids long. The CDR3: CASSQDLGGTRQPQHF. The CDR3 DNA reads as TGTGCCAGCAGCCAAGATCTGGGAGGGACTCGTCAGCCCCAGCATTTT.

This clonotype has just a few counts. The chain links TRBV3-1 to TRBJ1-2, with TRBD1 as a possible D gene (6 bases). Germline CDR1 reads LGHDT; CDR2 reads YNNKEL (reference sequence). The CDR3 runs to 13 residues. Trimming removed 2 bases from V and 7 bases from J, with 11 bases in between. For the CDR3, the DNA is TGTGCCAGCAGCCAACAGGGGATGGGTGGCTACACCTTC. This gives the protein CASSQQGMGGYTF.

This clonotype was counted only a few times. This sequence joins TRBV7-9 and TRBJ1-1; tentatively, D is TRBD1 (6 bases). The CDR3 length is 15 residues. The V gene lost 3 bases and the J gene lost 1 base, with 12 bases spanning the gap. Germline CDR1 is SEHNR and CDR2 is FQNEAQ (reference sequence). DNA of the CDR3: TGTGCCAGCAGCTTCACGGGGGGCGCGAACACTGAAGCTTTCTTT. Its translation: CASSFTGGANTEAFF.

The chain carries TRBV9 and TRBJ2-1, with 8 bases aligning to TRBD2. The length of the CDR3 is 17 residues. V was pared by 3 bases and J by 6 bases, with 14 bases of the junction left unmatched. Per germline, CDR1 SGDLS and CDR2 YYNGEE. CDR3 amino acids: CASSEHSGGRGFNEQFF. CDR3 coding DNA: TGTGCCAGCAGCGAACATTCGGGAGGGCGGGGATTCAATGAGCAGTTCTTC.

There are a few counts of this clonotype. The genes are TRBV6-5 and TRBJ2-2, with D hard to call. Looked up from germline, CDR1 is MNHEY and CDR2 is SVGAGI. V was cut by 2 bases and J by 3 bases, with 7 bases left in between. The CDR3 contains 14 residues. This CDR3 is CASSYRSYTGELFF. CDR3 sequence (DNA): TGTGCCAGCAGTTACCGCTCGTACACCGGGGAGCTGTTTTTT.

The rearrangement uses TRBV20-1 and TRBJ2-7; D might be TRBD1 (5 bases). V dropped 0 bases and J dropped 2 bases, with 14 bases sitting between them. The CDR3 sequence is 15 residues long. The germline V gene encodes CDR1 DFQATT and CDR2 SNEGSKA (reference sequence). CDR3 amino acids: CSARDHRTSAYEQYF. CDR3 bases: TGCAGTGCTAGAGATCACAGGACAAGCGCCTACGAGCAGTACTTC.

The chain joins TRBV7-9 to TRBJ2-1; D unresolved. The CDR3 covers 15 residues. Germline CDR1 reads SEHNR; CDR2 reads FQNEAQ (reference sequence). The germline V and J ends were trimmed by 4 bases and 7 bases, with 17 bases remaining between them. CDR3 sequence reads: CASSYTGAPGNEQFF. CDR3 DNA: TGTGCCAGCAGCTACACGGGCGCGCCCGGGAATGAGCAGTTCTTC.

The J gene is TRBJ2-5, the V gene TRBV6-2 or TRBV6-3, with a possible D match to TRBD1 (6 bases). The CDR3 has 14 residues. Trimming removed 7 bases at V and 2 bases at J, with 14 bases between. Looked up from germline, CDR1 is MNHEY and CDR2 is SVGEGT. In DNA form, the CDR3 reads TGTGCCAGCAACCAAAGGACAGCGCAAGAGACCCAGTACTTC. It translates to CASNQRTAQETQYF.

Only a few counts were recorded for this clonotype. The rearrangement links TRBV20-1 to TRBJ1-2; no clear D gene. Deletions cut 0 bases from V and 4 bases from J, with 3 bases between. CDR1 DFQATT and CDR2 SNEGSKA come from the germline V gene (reference sequence). This CDR3 spans 11 amino acids. CDR3: CSARDLYGYTF. The CDR3 DNA sequence: TGCAGTGCTAGAGATCTCTATGGCTACACCTTC.

This clonotype was recorded a few times. V is TRBV20-1 and J is TRBJ2-7; no clear D gene. V gave up 6 bases and J gave up 4 bases, with 4 bases separating them. Germline V gene lookup returns CDR1 DFQATT and CDR2 SNEGSKA (reference sequence). This CDR3 has 9 amino acids. The CDR3 reads CSANYEQYF. DNA of the CDR3: TGCAGTGCCAATTACGAGCAGTACTTC.

This clonotype was picked up a small number of times. Here the CDR3 reads CASSFDGSNQPQHF. CDR3 bases: TGTGCCAGCAGCTTTGATGGTAGCAATCAGCCCCAGCATTTT. The chain recombines TRBV7-2 with TRBJ1-5, with unresolved D. Germline V lookup: CDR1 SGHTA, CDR2 FQGNSA. V was shortened by 3 bases and J by 0 bases, with 6 bases between the two germline ends. The CDR3 has 14 amino acids.

The chain uses TRBV2 and TRBJ1-1; D is unclear. Trimming left V 8 bases short and J 0 bases short, with 7 bases between. Germline V gives CDR1 SNHLY, CDR2 FYNNEI. CDR3 length: 12 residues. CDR3 in DNA: TGTGCCAGCGGCAGACTGAACACTGAAGCTTTCTTT. Amino acids: CASGRLNTEAFF.

The chain carries TRBV27 and TRBJ2-2; D is perhaps TRBD2 (6 bases). Germline loops: CDR1 MNHEY, CDR2 SMNVEV (reference sequence). CDR3 size: 16 residues. V was cut by 0 bases and J by 1 base, with 9 bases left in between. CDR3: CASSLSSGVNTGELFF. The CDR3 coding sequence is TGTGCCAGCAGTTTATCTAGCGGAGTGAACACCGGGGAGCTGTTTTTT.

This clonotype was observed a handful of times. The chain uses TRBV20-1 and TRBJ2-1; 9 nucleotides match TRBD2. The CDR3 is 15 amino acids. Germline CDR1 and CDR2: DFQATT and SNEGSKA (reference sequence). V was clipped by 0 bases and J by 10 bases; unmatched bases: 10. CDR3 region: CSARDSGRGYKEQFF. As DNA, the CDR3 is TGCAGTGCTAGAGATAGCGGGAGAGGTTATAAGGAGCAGTTCTTC.

In its sample, this clonotype was seen a few times. The chain uses TRBV7-3 and TRBJ2-3; D not resolved. Germline V gives CDR1 SGHTA, CDR2 FQGTGA. The germline V and J ends were trimmed by 8 bases and 8 bases, with 17 bases remaining between them. This CDR3 is built from 13 residues. The CDR3 coding sequence is TGTGCCAGCGCCTCCGACTCCGACACTACGCAGTATTTT. Protein: CASASDSDTTQYF.

The genes are TRBV20-1 and TRBJ1-5, with 11 bases lining up with TRBD1. This CDR3 region has 16 residues. The germline V gene encodes CDR1 DFQATT and CDR2 SNEGSKA (reference sequence). V lost 5 bases, J lost 5 bases, and 11 bases stayed unmatched. CDR3 nucleotides: TGCAGTGCTCGGACAGGGGGCCCGAGTCAGCATCAGCCCCAGCATTTT. Its protein product is CSARTGGPSQHQPQHF.

In this sample, this clonotype turned up a few times. V and J are TRBV20-1 and TRBJ2-7; D gene uncertain. Germline-derived CDR1 and CDR2 are DFQATT and SNEGSKA (reference sequence). The CDR3 runs to 14 residues. Trimming shortened V by 6 bases and J by 1 base, and 16 bases separated the two germline ends. CDR3 nucleotide sequence: TGCAGTGCCAACCCCGAAGGCAATTCCTACGAGCAGTACTTC. It encodes CSANPEGNSYEQYF.

The table lists this clonotype with a few counts. This chain connects TRBV4-1 to TRBJ2-5; the D is unclear. The CDR3 runs 13 residues. Germline loops: CDR1 MGHRA, CDR2 YSYEKL. V dropped 0 bases and J dropped 3 bases, with 5 bases sitting between them. The chain's CDR3 is CASSQEREETQYF. CDR3 nucleotide sequence: TGCGCCAGCAGCCAAGAAAGGGAAGAGACCCAGTACTTC.

The chain has TRBV5-1 and TRBJ2-1, with no clear D. Per germline, CDR1 SGHRS and CDR2 YFSETQ. V dropped 4 bases and J dropped 8 bases, with 19 bases sitting between them. CDR3 length: 15 residues. CDR3: CASSRGGRDGDEQFF. The CDR3 region has the DNA TGCGCCAGCAGCAGAGGTGGAAGGGATGGGGATGAGCAGTTCTTC.

V usage is TRBV14 and J usage is TRBJ2-4; D unresolved. The CDR3 runs to 14 residues. The germline CDR1 and CDR2 sequences are SGHDN and FVKESK. V was trimmed by 8 bases and J by 0 bases, leaving 11 bases between them. CDR3 coding DNA: TGTGCCAGCCCGGAAAATATAGCCAAAAACATTCAGTACTTC. As protein: CASPENIAKNIQYF.

This chain uses TRBV4-1 with TRBJ1-2; D possibly corresponds to TRBD1 (5 bases). Per germline, CDR1 MGHRA and CDR2 YSYEKL. CDR3 length: 16 residues. V was trimmed by 1 base and J by 7 bases, leaving 19 bases between them. In DNA form, the CDR3 reads TGCGCCAGCAGCCAAGGGCAGGGACTCGTCTTCGGTGGCTACACCTTC. The encoded protein is CASSQGQGLVFGGYTF.

In this sample, this clonotype turned up a few times. The chain combines TRBV27 with TRBJ2-1, with D possibly TRBD1 on 6 matching bases. V lost 5 bases to trimming and J lost 6 bases, with 14 bases between them. The CDR3 length is 14 residues. From germline, CDR1 is MNHEY and CDR2 SMNVEV (reference sequence). The DNA for the CDR3 is TGTGCCAGCAGTCAAGGGGGACCAGGCAATGAGCAGTTCTTC. It yields the protein CASSQGGPGNEQFF.

V gene TRBV20-1 combines with J gene TRBJ2-5; the D call may be TRBD1 or TRBD2 (5 bases each). Between the trimmed V and J ends, which lost 0 bases and 4 bases, there was a span of 9 bases. Germline V lookup: CDR1 DFQATT, CDR2 SNEGSKA (reference sequence). This CDR3 is 13 amino acids long. In DNA form, the CDR3 reads TGCAGTGCTAGAGATCGAGGGGCAGAGACCCAGTACTTC. Translated: CSARDRGAETQYF.

This rearrangement joins TRBV4-1 to TRBJ2-1, with TRBD2 matching 10 bases. With 1 base clipped from V and 0 bases from J, the junction kept 3 bases outside the gene matches. Germline CDR1 reads MGHRA; CDR2 reads YSYEKL. The CDR3 loop spans 17 amino acids. The chain's CDR3 is CASSQGPSGSSYNEQFF. CDR3 coding DNA: TGCGCCAGCAGCCAAGGACCTAGCGGGAGCTCCTACAATGAGCAGTTCTTC.